This T cell receptor beta chain is drawn from a study of vaccination effects on CD4 cells after COVID-19. To note about this clone: Antigen unknown.

Viral peptide pool expansion of antigen-specific CD4+ T cells preceded sequencing in the ViraFEST assay. Between days 9 and 11 of culture, CD4+ T cells were separated out. Each participant was administered two doses of either the BNT162b2 or the mRNA-1273 vaccine. No vaccinee had earlier SARS-CoV-2 infection, and nucleocapsid antibodies were negative. Peptides at roughly 10 ug/ml and IL-2 at 9 to 10 IU/ml were added to some 2 million PBMC per well. Cultures got half-medium changes with IL-2 on days 3 and 7. Libraries were prepared by immunoSEQ multiplex PCR; TCRdb keeps only in-frame clonotypes and omits some of them. The sample consists of fewer than 25,000 clones, roughly 70% of them appearing once. This sequence originates from a human donor who received a COVID-19 vaccine. Specimen: CD4+ T cells from PBMCs cultured with SARS-CoV-2 spike peptides, collected after COVID-19 vaccination.

The CDR3 is CAISESGGPLGYTF. Here the CDR3 DNA reads TGTGCCATCAGTGAGTCAGGGGGCCCCCTGGGCTACACCTTC. The chain carries TRBV10-3 and TRBJ1-2; TRBD1 agrees at 7 bases. The length of the CDR3 is 14 residues. V lost 0 bases, J lost 8 bases, and 6 bases stayed unmatched. Germline-derived CDR1 and CDR2 are ENHRY and SYGVKD.